The sequence of this T cell receptor beta chain was determined in a study of T cells in narcolepsy (dated by TCRdb to about 2018). As for the study more broadly: Patients with narcolepsy type 1 or type 2 (NT1, NT2) and healthy control donors were enrolled in the study. Autoreactive T cells targeting hypocretin neuron self-antigens (hypocretin, TRIB2) were sought in narcolepsy patients, and TCR Vbeta sequencing was used to track clonotypes in blood and CSF.

The library was produced with the immunoSEQ multiplex PCR assay. TCRdb holds this immuneACCESS table with in-frame rearrangements only. Some clones are missing; in checked studies, unresolved V genes explain under half, and the rest has no known cause. The sample has under 40,000 clones on record, about four fifths of them singletons. The ten largest clonotypes hold roughly 1.3% of the sample. The research as a whole found: Patients and controls had similar numbers of sequenced blood memory CD4+ clonotypes, with averages of 39,000 to 50,000 in patients and over 30,000 in controls. Certain blood memory CD4+ repertoires from patients and controls had no sequences that matched autoreactive T cell clones. In plots comparing CSF and blood CD4+ T cell clonotypes from the same patient, HCRT-specific and TRIB2-specific autoreactive clonotypes were highlighted. According to the report, autoreactive clonotypes were detected serially in the blood of the same patients and of different patients, but not in healthy controls.

Memory CD4+ T cells were sorted ex vivo from peripheral blood of narcolepsy patients and healthy controls for TCR Vbeta sequencing. Turning to this clone: Its specific antigen is unknown. No much larger clonotype is one base removed from it; base qualities were not supplied.

Input material: CD45RA- memory CD4+ T cells from PBMCs. The sample's cell subset or site label, decoded: memory T cells sorted ex vivo from peripheral blood. The TCR comes from a human donor with narcolepsy.

The CDR3 corresponds to CASSEAGTEAFF. The DNA reads TGCGCCAGCTCCGAGGCGGGGACTGAAGCTTTCTTT. The rearrangement combines TRBV5-1 with TRBJ1-1, with the identity of the D gene unclear. V is reduced by 7 bases and J by 5 bases, leaving a spacing of 12 bases between them. CDR1 SGHRS and CDR2 YFSETQ were looked up in the germline V gene. Inclusive of the bounding cysteine and phenylalanine, the CDR3 is 12 residues long. CDR3 DNA is the only sequence kept; it has 36 bases, read in frame from the first base.